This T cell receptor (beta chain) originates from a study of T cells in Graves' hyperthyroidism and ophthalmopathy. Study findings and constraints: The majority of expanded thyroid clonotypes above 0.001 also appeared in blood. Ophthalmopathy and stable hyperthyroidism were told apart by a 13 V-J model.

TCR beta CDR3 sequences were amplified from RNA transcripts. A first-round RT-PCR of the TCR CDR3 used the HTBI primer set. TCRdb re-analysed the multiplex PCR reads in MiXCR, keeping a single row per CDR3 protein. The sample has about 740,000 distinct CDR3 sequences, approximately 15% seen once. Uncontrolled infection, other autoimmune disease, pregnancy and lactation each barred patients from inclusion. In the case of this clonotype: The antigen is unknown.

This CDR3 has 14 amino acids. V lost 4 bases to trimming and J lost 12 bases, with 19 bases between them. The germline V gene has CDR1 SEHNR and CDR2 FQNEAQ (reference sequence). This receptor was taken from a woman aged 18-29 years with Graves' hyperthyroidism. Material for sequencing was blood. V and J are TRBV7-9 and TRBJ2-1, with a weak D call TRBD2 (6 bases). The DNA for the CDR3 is TGTGCCAGCAGCTCGCTTCCTAGCGACTATGTGCAGTTCTTC. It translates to CASSSLPSDYVQFF.